This T cell receptor (beta chain) is drawn from a study of beta chain features in type 1 diabetes. Sequencing targeted expressed TCRB transcripts, as all isolated RNA had been reverse transcribed. The table came from immunoSEQ multiplex PCR; TCRdb's copy has only in-frame clones and leaves some out. The sample records about 150,000 clones, 7.5% to 9.5% being singletons. With V trimmed by 2 bases and J by 8 bases, 7 bases remained unmatched. The CDR3 totals 15 residues. Germline V gene sequence: CDR1 MNHEY, CDR2 SVGAGI. This clone was found a few times. The sequencing input was central memory CD4+ T cells from blood. The TCR sequence derives from a woman younger than 30 in good health. The chain carries TRBV6-5 and TRBJ2-1; TRBD2 aligns across 9 bases. The CDR3 region has the DNA TGTGCCAGCAGTTACGGGCGGGAGGGCCGCGATGAGCAGTTCTTC. Its protein is CASSYGREGRDEQFF.